The 7 T cell receptor beta chains reported below all come from one sample, sequenced in a study of prognosis after radiotherapy for stage I lung cancer (dated by TCRdb to about 2021). The sample was run on an Illumina HiSeq 3000. Two rounds of multiplex PCR on genomic DNA were used to amplify the TCR beta CDR3 region. In the first PCR round, primers specific to each TRBV and TRBJ gene were used, and the primer sequences were filed in Chinese patent CN105087789A. Using fastp trimming at Q25 and MiXCR clonotype assembly, TCRdb reanalyzed the public sequencing data and kept in-frame beta chains. For every CDR3 protein sequence, its rows merge into one entry that carries the most common genes and DNA. A total of about 36,000 distinct CDR3 sequences appear in this sample, 34% of them only once. The ten largest clonotypes hold roughly 17% of the sample. Material: PBMCs, obtained before or after stereotactic body radiation therapy (not recorded which). The receptors come from a donor at least 50 years old with non-small cell lung cancer.

By sample share, this clonotype is medium-sized. The gene calls are TRBV6-2 or TRBV6-3 and TRBJ2-7; TRBD1 matches at 10 bases. V was clipped by 5 bases and J by 0 bases; unmatched bases: 7. The length of the CDR3 is 16 residues. From germline, CDR1 is MNHEY and CDR2 SVGEGT. CDR3 DNA sequence: TGTGCCAGCAGTGACCCGGGACAGGGGACCTCCTACGAGCAGTACTTC. The encoded protein is CASSDPGQGTSYEQYF.

This clonotype was recorded many times. The gene calls are TRBV10-3 and TRBJ2-3; 7 nucleotides line up with TRBD2. V dropped 10 bases and J dropped 5; count of bases not matched to a gene: 15. The CDR3 totals 15 residues. Germline V CDR1 and CDR2: ENHRY, SYGVKD. CDR3 protein: CATDPSRGRGDTQYF. CDR3 nucleotides: TGTGCCACCGACCCTAGCAGAGGGAGGGGAGATACGCAGTATTTT.

This clonotype was detected a few times. This chain connects TRBV20-1 to TRBJ1-3, with D unresolved. The CDR3 has 14 amino acids. Deletions cut 6 bases from V and 3 bases from J, with 15 bases between. CDR1 is DFQATT and CDR2 is SNEGSKA in the germline V gene (reference sequence). The CDR3 loop reads CSAHPVISGNTIYF. The CDR3 DNA is TGCAGTGCCCACCCGGTGATAAGTGGAAACACCATATATTTT.

This clonotype was detected many times. The V call is TRBV30, the J call TRBJ1-1; D possibly corresponds to TRBD1 (6 bases). This CDR3 spans 13 amino acids. CDR1 and CDR2 (germline): GTSNPN, SVGIG (reference sequence). Trimming removed 0 bases from V and 5 bases from J, with 10 bases in between. CDR3: CAWSVTGMTEAFF. CDR3 in DNA: TGTGCCTGGAGTGTAACAGGGATGACTGAAGCTTTCTTT. Full variable domain (outside the CDR3, taken from reference TRBV30 and TRBJ1-1): SQTIHQWPATLVQPVGSPLSLECTVEGTSNPNLYWYRQAAGRGLQLLFYSVGIGQISSEVPQNLSASRPQDRQFILSSKKLLLSDSGFYLCAWSVTGMTEAFFGQGTRLTVV.

This clonotype appeared many times. The chain combines TRBV20-1 with TRBJ1-4, with no clear D. In germline, CDR1 is DFQATT, CDR2 SNEGSKA (reference sequence). The ends were cut back, 4 bases at V and 0 bases at J, with 18 bases in the middle. This CDR3 is 17 amino acids long. CDR3 sequence reads: CSATYRRSGSTNEKLFF. The CDR3 bases are TGCAGTGCTACTTACAGACGCTCGGGGTCAACTAATGAAAAACTGTTTTTT.

This clonotype was found many times. CDR3 nucleotides: TGTGCCAGTAGTACACCCCGGACAGGATTCGGGGAGCTGTTTTTT. Amino acid sequence: CASSTPRTGFGELFF. The V call is TRBV19, the J call TRBJ2-2; TRBD1 matches at 7 bases. Germline-derived CDR1 and CDR2 are LNHDA and SQIVND (reference sequence). The CDR3 loop spans 15 amino acids. The ends lost 4 bases at V and 7 bases at J; junction bases unmatched: 9.

This clonotype has a count of ten or more. J is TRBJ2-3 and V is TRBV19, with unresolved D. Germline loops: CDR1 LNHDA, CDR2 SQIVND (reference sequence). This CDR3 is built from 12 residues. Trimming pared 6 bases from V and 2 bases from J, leaving 6 bases between. The chain's CDR3 is CASSQLTDTQYF. In nucleotides, the CDR3 is TGTGCCAGTAGCCAACTCACAGATACGCAGTATTTT.